Listed below are T cell receptor beta chains from one sample, sequenced in a study of T cells after yellow fever vaccination. Each CDR3 protein gets one entry after TCRdb re-called the 5' RACE reads with MiXCR. The sample consists of some 560,000 distinct CDR3 sequences, about a sixth of them appearing once. The sample in question was PBMCs, obtained 5 days after the first yellow fever vaccination. These receptors all come from a man between 18 and 35 years old who received the YFV17D yellow fever vaccine. Both conserved end residues are part of each CDR3. The D gene is left open where the match is weak. Clone size is shown for a subset of rows, as once, few, many or a class of expanded clone.

V	J	size	D	CDR3	DNA
TRBV6-1	TRBJ1-1	NA	NA	CASRITVGGNTEAFF	TGTGCCAGCAGGATCACCGTGGGGGGCAACACTGAAGCTTTCTTT
TRBV12-3/TRBV12-4	TRBJ1-1	few	NA	CASSFVRGPRLTEAFF	TGTGCCAGCAGTTTTGTCCGGGGGCCTCGGTTGACTGAAGCTTTCTTT
TRBV29-1	TRBJ2-5	NA	NA	CSVVRLRQETQYF	TGCAGCGTTGTCCGCCTAAGACAAGAGACCCAGTACTTC
TRBV7-9	TRBJ2-5	NA	TRBD1	CASSLGQGSGRETQYF	TGTGCCAGCAGCCTCGGACAGGGGTCGGGTAGAGAGACCCAGTACTTC
TRBV13	TRBJ1-4	few	NA	CASSSKETGLRQEKLFF	TGTGCCAGCAGCTCAAAAGAAACAGGGTTACGACAGGAAAAACTGTTTTTT
TRBV4-1	TRBJ2-1	few	NA	CASSQVGRVGRNEQFF	TGCGCCAGCAGCCAAGTGGGCCGAGTGGGGCGCAATGAGCAGTTCTTC
TRBV9	TRBJ1-1	many	TRBD1	CASSAVDRGWTEAFF	TGTGCCAGCAGCGCCGTCGACAGGGGTTGGACTGAAGCTTTCTTT
TRBV6-2/TRBV6-3	TRBJ1-1	few	NA	CASSYHVGGGNTEAFF	TGTGCCAGCAGTTACCACGTCGGCGGGGGGAACACTGAAGCTTTCTTT
TRBV19	TRBJ2-3	NA	NA	CASSFTRGGADTQYF	TGTGCCAGTAGTTTCACTCGGGGAGGTGCAGATACGCAGTATTTT
TRBV5-6	TRBJ1-5	few	TRBD1	CASSRRTGGYQPQHF	TGTGCCAGCAGTCGGAGGACAGGGGGCTATCAGCCCCAGCATTTT
TRBV28	TRBJ1-5	NA	NA	CAARDSNQPQHF	TGTGCCGCAAGGGATAGCAATCAGCCCCAGCATTTT
TRBV12-3/TRBV12-4	TRBJ2-1	few	TRBD1	CASSKNRGSYNEQFF	TGTGCCAGCAGTAAAAACAGGGGCTCCTACAATGAGCAGTTCTTC
TRBV5-6	TRBJ1-1	NA	NA	CASSTGPANTEAFF	TGTGCCAGCAGCACGGGACCGGCGAACACTGAAGCTTTCTTT
TRBV4-2	TRBJ2-1	few	NA	CASSQRWDDNEQFF	TGTGCCAGCAGCCAGAGGTGGGACGACAATGAGCAGTTCTTC
TRBV6-4	TRBJ2-3	NA	TRBD2	CASSRSGGAKDTQYF	TGTGCCAGCAGTCGTAGCGGGGGGGCCAAAGATACGCAGTATTTT
TRBV14	TRBJ2-3	NA	TRBD2	CASSQVQRGGEDTQYF	TGTGCCAGCAGCCAAGTTCAGCGGGGGGGCGAAGATACGCAGTATTTT
TRBV4-3	TRBJ2-4	few	NA	CASSQVLSFIGDGAKNIQYF	TGCGCCAGCAGCCAAGTGTTATCTTTTATCGGGGACGGAGCCAAAAACATTCAGTACTTC